These T cell receptor beta chains were read from a single sample in a study of long-term antiretroviral therapy in people with HIV. Using immunoSEQ multiplex PCR, the repertoire was profiled, and TCRdb retains in-frame clones only, with some absent. The sample shows around 30,000 clones, around 85% of them seen only once. This specimen was unsorted PBMCs, taken 3 years after starting antiretroviral therapy. The receptors were gathered from a man between 40 and 49 years old with HIV. The CDR3 runs from the conserved cysteine through the conserved F or W. Fields, in order: CDR3 length, clone size, D gene, V gene, J gene, CDR3 DNA, CDR3 protein. The D gene is left open where the match is weak. Clone size is stated in some rows and not others, as once, few, many or a class when expanded.

CDR3 length: 16
clone size: NA
D gene: NA
V gene: TRBV11-2
J gene: TRBJ1-1
CDR3 DNA: TGTGCCAGCAGCCGGGGATGGCAGGAGGGAAACACTGAAGCTTTCTTT
CDR3 protein: CASSRGWQEGNTEAFF

CDR3 length: 13
clone size: NA
D gene: NA
V gene: TRBV27
J gene: TRBJ1-2
CDR3 DNA: TGTGCCAGCAGTCCGGACAGAAACTATGGCTACACCTTC
CDR3 protein: CASSPDRNYGYTF

CDR3 length: 13
clone size: NA
D gene: NA
V gene: TRBV5-4
J gene: TRBJ2-3
CDR3 DNA: TGTGCCAGCAGCTTGGCCGGCGAGGGTACGCAGTATTTT
CDR3 protein: CASSLAGEGTQYF

CDR3 length: 14
clone size: NA
D gene: TRBD1
V gene: TRBV9
J gene: TRBJ2-2
CDR3 DNA: TGTGCCAGCAGCGGACAGGGAAACACCGGGGAGCTGTTTTTT
CDR3 protein: CASSGQGNTGELFF

CDR3 length: 14
clone size: NA
D gene: NA
V gene: TRBV11-2
J gene: TRBJ1-1
CDR3 DNA: TGTGCCAGCAGCTACTACCTGGGAGGGGAGGAAGCTTTCTTT
CDR3 protein: CASSYYLGGEEAFF

CDR3 length: 12
clone size: NA
D gene: NA
V gene: TRBV6-1
J gene: TRBJ1-2
CDR3 DNA: TGTGCCAGCAGTTCGGACAGCTATGGCTACACCTTC
CDR3 protein: CASSSDSYGYTF

CDR3 length: 14
clone size: NA
D gene: TRBD1
V gene: TRBV19
J gene: TRBJ1-3
CDR3 DNA: TGTGCCTCCCAGGACAGGGCGTCTGGAAACACCATATATTTT
CDR3 protein: CASQDRASGNTIYF

CDR3 length: 14
clone size: NA
D gene: NA
V gene: TRBV4-2
J gene: TRBJ1-4
CDR3 DNA: TGTGCCAGCAGCCAAGAAGGGCAGGGTGGAAAACTGTTTTTT
CDR3 protein: CASSQEGQGGKLFF

CDR3 length: 14
clone size: few
D gene: TRBD1
V gene: TRBV30
J gene: TRBJ2-7
CDR3 DNA: TGTGCCTGGAGCCCCGGGACAGGGGACTACGAGCAGTACTTC
CDR3 protein: CAWSPGTGDYEQYF

CDR3 length: 16
clone size: NA
D gene: NA
V gene: TRBV18
J gene: TRBJ2-3
CDR3 DNA: TGTGCCAGCTCATCCCGACTAGGGACAGGCACAGATACGCAGTATTTT
CDR3 protein: CASSSRLGTGTDTQYF

CDR3 length: 13
clone size: NA
D gene: TRBD1
V gene: TRBV19
J gene: TRBJ1-1
CDR3 DNA: TGTGCCAGTAGCCCTCAGGGGGCGACTGAAGCTTTCTTT
CDR3 protein: CASSPQGATEAFF

CDR3 length: 13
clone size: NA
D gene: NA
V gene: TRBV10-3
J gene: TRBJ2-2
CDR3 DNA: TGTGCCATCAGTGATTATTTGGCCGGGGAGCTGTTTTTT
CDR3 protein: CAISDYLAGELFF

CDR3 length: 16
clone size: NA
D gene: TRBD1
V gene: TRBV19
J gene: TRBJ2-1
CDR3 DNA: TGTGCCAGTAGTATATTGGGACAGGGGTTTTTGGATGAGCAGTTCTTC
CDR3 protein: CASSILGQGFLDEQFF

CDR3 length: 13
clone size: NA
D gene: NA
V gene: TRBV19
J gene: TRBJ1-1
CDR3 DNA: TGTGCCAGTAGTCAGGGGAAGAACACTGAAGCTTTCTTT
CDR3 protein: CASSQGKNTEAFF

CDR3 length: 14
clone size: NA
D gene: NA
V gene: TRBV2
J gene: TRBJ1-4
CDR3 DNA: TGTGCCAGCAGGATACGTGCAACTAATGAAAAACTGTTTTTT
CDR3 protein: CASRIRATNEKLFF

CDR3 length: 13
clone size: NA
D gene: NA
V gene: TRBV19
J gene: TRBJ1-1
CDR3 DNA: TGTGCCAGTACCTCCGCAGGAAGCACTGAAGCTTTCTTT
CDR3 protein: CASTSAGSTEAFF

CDR3 length: 18
clone size: once
D gene: TRBD1
V gene: TRBV10-2
J gene: TRBJ2-2
CDR3 DNA: TGCGCCAGCAGCTTGGGACAGGGGGCCGGCAGGAACACCGGGGAGCTGTTTTTT
CDR3 protein: CASSLGQGAGRNTGELFF

CDR3 length: 17
clone size: NA
D gene: NA
V gene: TRBV9
J gene: TRBJ1-1
CDR3 DNA: TGTGCCAGCAGCGCCCCGGGACAATTAAAGATGAACACTGAAGCTTTCTTT
CDR3 protein: CASSAPGQLKMNTEAFF

CDR3 length: 14
clone size: NA
D gene: NA
V gene: TRBV19
J gene: TRBJ1-6
CDR3 DNA: TGTGCCATCTCGGACACAATTCTGGGTTCACCCCTCCACTTT
CDR3 protein: CAISDTILGSPLHF

CDR3 length: 16
clone size: NA
D gene: TRBD1
V gene: TRBV11-3
J gene: TRBJ2-1
CDR3 DNA: TGTGCCAGCAGCTTAGAGGGACAGGCTTTGAACAATGAGCAGTTCTTC
CDR3 protein: CASSLEGQALNNEQFF

CDR3 length: 14
clone size: NA
D gene: NA
V gene: TRBV7-9
J gene: TRBJ2-7
CDR3 DNA: TGTGCCAGCAGCCCTCGGGACGGCTCCTACGAGCAGTACTTC
CDR3 protein: CASSPRDGSYEQYF

CDR3 length: 19
clone size: NA
D gene: TRBD1
V gene: TRBV5-1
J gene: TRBJ1-2
CDR3 DNA: TGCGCCAGCAGCCGTGCCCACAGGGGACTTTTCCGTTGGTACTATGGCTACACCTTC
CDR3 protein: CASSRAHRGLFRWYYGYTF

CDR3 length: 18
clone size: NA
D gene: TRBD2
V gene: TRBV4-2
J gene: TRBJ2-3
CDR3 DNA: TGTGCCAGCAGCCAAGAGGGGACTAGCGGGAGAAGCACAGATACGCAGTATTTT
CDR3 protein: CASSQEGTSGRSTDTQYF

CDR3 length: 12
clone size: NA
D gene: NA
V gene: TRBV7-9
J gene: TRBJ1-6
CDR3 DNA: TGTGCCAGCAGCTTCGCTAATTCACCCCTCCACTTT
CDR3 protein: CASSFANSPLHF

CDR3 length: 15
clone size: NA
D gene: NA
V gene: TRBV5-6
J gene: TRBJ1-6
CDR3 DNA: TGTGCCAGCAGCTTGGCTGGTTTCGGGAATTCACCCCTCCACTTT
CDR3 protein: CASSLAGFGNSPLHF

CDR3 length: 16
clone size: once
D gene: NA
V gene: TRBV5-8
J gene: TRBJ2-7
CDR3 DNA: TGTGCCAGCAGCTCAGGAAGACAGCCACCACGCTACGAGCAGTACTTC
CDR3 protein: CASSSGRQPPRYEQYF

CDR3 length: 15
clone size: NA
D gene: NA
V gene: TRBV5-1
J gene: TRBJ2-2
CDR3 DNA: TGCGCCAGCAGCGCACAGGGGAGGGACACCGGGGAGCTGTTTTTT
CDR3 protein: CASSAQGRDTGELFF

CDR3 length: 14
clone size: once
D gene: TRBD1
V gene: TRBV18
J gene: TRBJ2-7
CDR3 DNA: TGTGCCAGCTCACCACCACAGGGGTCCTACGAGCAGTACTTC
CDR3 protein: CASSPPQGSYEQYF

CDR3 length: 16
clone size: NA
D gene: TRBD2
V gene: TRBV15
J gene: TRBJ2-7
CDR3 DNA: TGTGCCACCAGCAGCGGGGCGACTAGCGGGAGCTACGAGCAGTACTTC
CDR3 protein: CATSSGATSGSYEQYF

CDR3 length: 14
clone size: NA
D gene: NA
V gene: TRBV19
J gene: TRBJ2-1
CDR3 DNA: TGTGCCAGTAGTGTAGGGAGCTCCTACAATGAGCAGTTCTTC
CDR3 protein: CASSVGSSYNEQFF

CDR3 length: 16
clone size: NA
D gene: TRBD1
V gene: TRBV6-1
J gene: TRBJ2-7
CDR3 DNA: TGTGCCAGCAGTGAAGAAGTGACAGGGGGCTTCCACGAGCAGTACTTC
CDR3 protein: CASSEEVTGGFHEQYF

CDR3 length: 14
clone size: NA
D gene: TRBD1
V gene: TRBV2
J gene: TRBJ2-7
CDR3 DNA: TGTGCCAGCAATTTTCGACAGGGGGCGGAGGAGCAGTACTTC
CDR3 protein: CASNFRQGAEEQYF

CDR3 length: 13
clone size: NA
D gene: TRBD1
V gene: TRBV11-3
J gene: TRBJ1-2
CDR3 DNA: TGTGCCAGCAGCCCCAGGACAGGGGCTGGCTACACCTTC
CDR3 protein: CASSPRTGAGYTF